One and the same sample provided the 18 T cell receptor beta chains below, sequenced in a study of T-cell memory formation after mild COVID-19. TCRdb re-called the 5' RACE reads through MiXCR, storing one row per CDR3 protein. The sample holds 350,000 to 550,000 distinct CDR3 sequences, more than 15% seen once. The sample comprised PBMCs or a T cell subset sorted from them (not recorded which). Receptors originate from a man aged 18-30 years who had mild COVID-19 (a few samples of this study predate the infection). Cell type and time point are not known.

The chain carries TRBV20-1 and TRBJ1-1; 9 bases map to TRBD1. CDR3 length: 14 amino acids. Unmatched junction bases numbered 7, after V lost 4 bases and J lost 4 bases. Germline CDR1 is DFQATT and CDR2 is SNEGSKA (reference sequence). The CDR3 loop is CSATPGQGGTEAFF. DNA for the CDR3: TGCAGTGCTACCCCGGGACAGGGAGGCACTGAAGCTTTCTTT.

V gene TRBV6-1 combines with J gene TRBJ2-7, with D possibly TRBD1 on 6 matching bases. CDR3 size: 12 residues. Trimming removed 6 bases at V and 6 bases at J, with 12 bases between. CDR1 MNHNS and CDR2 SASEGT come from the germline V gene. CDR3 amino acids: CASSETGLEQYF. The CDR3 region has the DNA TGTGCCAGCAGCGAGACAGGCCTCGAGCAGTACTTC.

This clonotype has more than one count but fewer than ten. The chain recombines TRBV6-5 with TRBJ2-2, with D perhaps being TRBD1 or TRBD2 (5 bases each). V lost 2 bases and J 5 bases, leaving 9 bases between the germline ends. The CDR3 sequence is 14 residues long. The germline CDR1 and CDR2 sequences are MNHEY and SVGAGI. The CDR3 nucleotides read TGTGCCAGCAGTTACGGGGGTTCTACCGGGGAGCTGTTTTTT. As protein: CASSYGGSTGELFF.

Many counts were recorded for this clonotype. This chain connects TRBV9 to TRBJ2-1; D is possibly TRBD2 (6 bases). Looked up from germline, CDR1 is SGDLS and CDR2 is YYNGEE. The CDR3 is made up of 15 amino acids. V lost 4 bases, J lost 0 bases, and 11 bases lay in between. The CDR3 DNA reads TGTGCCAGCAGCATCTGGGGGGACTCCTACAATGAGCAGTTCTTC. Translating gives CASSIWGDSYNEQFF. Using reference TRBV9 and TRBJ2-1 for the parts outside the CDR3, the full variable domain is DSGVTQTPKHLITATGQRVTLRCSPRSGDLSVYWYQQSLDQGLQFLIQYYNGEERAKGNILERFSAQQFPDLHSELNLSSLELGDSALYFCASSIWGDSYNEQFFGPGTRLTVL.

CDR3 DNA sequence: TGTGCCAGCAGCTTGGCCGGGTATAATAGCAATCAGCCCCAGCATTTT. This encodes CASSLAGYNSNQPQHF. This rearrangement joins TRBV5-6 to TRBJ1-5; D ambiguous. Germline lookup yields CDR1 SGHDT and CDR2 YYEEEE. Trimming took off 0 bases at V and 0 bases at J, with 10 bases between the two ends. The CDR3 has 16 amino acids.

This clonotype was picked up many times. The rearrangement uses TRBV6-6 and TRBJ2-1; the match to TRBD2 covers 7 bases. The CDR3 has 15 residues. J was trimmed by 10 bases and V by 7 bases; bases with no gene match: 16. CDR1 is MNHNY and CDR2 is SVGAGI in the germline V gene (reference sequence). In DNA form, the CDR3 reads TGTGCCAGCACCCCGGGGGGAAATTCCCTCGGGGAGCAGTTCTTC. Protein: CASTPGGNSLGEQFF.

The chain carries TRBV11-2 and TRBJ2-3; D may be TRBD2 (5 bases). V gave up 1 base and J gave up 1 base, with 9 bases separating them. The CDR3 has 15 residues. Germline loops: CDR1 SGHAT, CDR2 FQNNGV. CDR3 amino acids: CASSLVGSRTDTQYF. The CDR3 nucleotides are TGTGCCAGCAGCTTAGTGGGGAGCCGCACAGATACGCAGTATTTT.

This clonotype was found a few times. The chain is built from TRBV29-1 and TRBJ2-1; no reliable D call. Germline V CDR1 and CDR2: SQVTM, ANQGSEA. Trimming shortened V by 3 bases and J by 5 bases, and 17 bases separated the two germline ends. This CDR3 is built from 15 residues. This CDR3 is CSVDPPTEPHNEQFF. CDR3 nucleotides: TGCAGCGTTGATCCCCCAACGGAGCCTCACAATGAGCAGTTCTTC.

The chain has TRBV28 and TRBJ2-3; possible D gene TRBD2, 6 bases. CDR3 length: 17 residues. V was pared by 2 bases and J by 4 bases, with 19 bases between. Germline V CDR1 and CDR2: MDHEN, SYDVKM. CDR3 sequence reads: CASSLTSSSDYSDTQYF. CDR3 DNA sequence: TGTGCCAGCAGTTTAACCTCCTCCTCGGACTATTCAGATACGCAGTATTTT.

This clonotype was found a few times. V and J are TRBV20-1 and TRBJ1-2; D call uncertain. This CDR3 has 12 residues. Trimming stripped 5 bases from V and 2 bases from J, with 9 bases between. CDR1 and CDR2 (germline): DFQATT, SNEGSKA (reference sequence). The CDR3, as DNA: TGCAGTGCTCTAGAACAGAACTATGGCTACACCTTC. Translating it yields CSALEQNYGYTF.

This clonotype has a handful of counts. The V call is TRBV15, the J call TRBJ2-7, with D unresolved. The CDR3 extends over 12 amino acids. Trimming shortened V by 3 bases and J by 6 bases, and 9 bases separated the two germline ends. The V gene's germline CDR1 is LNHNV and CDR2 YYDKDF (reference sequence). The CDR3 sequence: CATSRDRVEQYF. The CDR3 DNA is TGTGCCACCAGCAGGGATAGGGTCGAGCAGTACTTC.

This clonotype was recorded a few times. This chain joins TRBV4-1 and TRBJ1-2, with unresolved D. Trimming removed 2 bases from V and 4 bases from J, with 17 bases in between. From germline, CDR1 is MGHRA and CDR2 YSYEKL. The CDR3 spans 16 residues. The CDR3 spells CASSQPTESLAYGYTF. The CDR3 DNA reads as TGCGCCAGCAGCCAACCCACAGAGAGTCTAGCCTATGGCTACACCTTC.

The V gene is TRBV4-3, the J gene TRBJ2-3; 7 positions match TRBD2. Germline values: CDR1 LGHNA, CDR2 YSLEER. After removal of 1 base from V and 5 bases from J, the junction contained 12 bases not matched to a gene. CDR3 length equals 17 residues. The CDR3 nucleotides read TGCGCCAGCAGCCAAGCAGCGGGGTTACAAGTTGGAGATACGCAGTATTTT. This translates into CASSQAAGLQVGDTQYF.

The table lists this clonotype with a few counts. CDR3 nucleotide sequence: TGTGCTAGTGGAAGACCTCCCGGAGTCACTGAAGCTTTCTTT. It codes for CASGRPPGVTEAFF. The chain couples TRBV12-5 to TRBJ1-1, with D unresolved. Germline CDR1 LGHNT, CDR2 FRNRAP. CDR3 size: 14 residues. The V and J ends lost 6 bases and 4 bases respectively, with 15 bases between them.

The chain couples TRBV6-5 to TRBJ2-5; D may be TRBD1 (5 bases). The germline V gene encodes CDR1 MNHEY and CDR2 SVGAGI. V lost 4 bases and J lost 5, with 11 bases in between. The CDR3 extends over 13 amino acids. CDR3 nucleotides: TGTGCCAGCAGTTCAGGGTTTGCGGAGACCCAGTACTTC. Residues: CASSSGFAETQYF.

This clonotype was seen a few times. This rearrangement joins TRBV5-1 to TRBJ2-2; a possible D gene is TRBD1 (6 bases). The CDR3 extends over 15 amino acids. Trimming stripped 0 bases from V and 2 bases from J, with 8 bases between. CDR1 is SGHRS and CDR2 is YFSETQ in the germline V gene. For the CDR3, the DNA is TGCGCCAGCAGCTTGGCAGGGGAAAACACCGGGGAGCTGTTTTTT. Residues: CASSLAGENTGELFF.

J is TRBJ2-1 and V is TRBV7-9, with 9 nucleotides matching TRBD2. Germline CDR1 reads SEHNR; CDR2 reads FQNEAQ (reference sequence). There are 12 residues in the CDR3. J lost 13 bases, V lost 9 bases, and 10 bases had no gene match. In DNA form, the CDR3 reads TGTGCCAGTACCGGGACTAGCATTGAACAGTTCTTC. It yields the protein CASTGTSIEQFF. The whole variable domain, remainder taken from reference TRBV7-9 and TRBJ2-1, is DTGVSQNPRHKITKRGQNVTFRCDPISEHNRLYWYRQTLGQGPEFLTYFQNEAQLEKSRLLSDRFSAERPKGSFSTLEIQRTEQGDSAMYLCASTGTSIEQFFGPGTRLTVL.

The J gene is TRBJ2-2, the V gene TRBV19; 7 nucleotides align to TRBD1. Germline lookup yields CDR1 LNHDA and CDR2 SQIVND (reference sequence). Germline trimming cut 1 base from V and 3 bases from J; bases unmatched to any gene: 2. The CDR3 runs to 15 residues. CDR3 protein: CASSIGQGYTGELFF. CDR3 in DNA: TGTGCCAGTAGTATAGGACAGGGTTACACCGGGGAGCTGTTTTTT.